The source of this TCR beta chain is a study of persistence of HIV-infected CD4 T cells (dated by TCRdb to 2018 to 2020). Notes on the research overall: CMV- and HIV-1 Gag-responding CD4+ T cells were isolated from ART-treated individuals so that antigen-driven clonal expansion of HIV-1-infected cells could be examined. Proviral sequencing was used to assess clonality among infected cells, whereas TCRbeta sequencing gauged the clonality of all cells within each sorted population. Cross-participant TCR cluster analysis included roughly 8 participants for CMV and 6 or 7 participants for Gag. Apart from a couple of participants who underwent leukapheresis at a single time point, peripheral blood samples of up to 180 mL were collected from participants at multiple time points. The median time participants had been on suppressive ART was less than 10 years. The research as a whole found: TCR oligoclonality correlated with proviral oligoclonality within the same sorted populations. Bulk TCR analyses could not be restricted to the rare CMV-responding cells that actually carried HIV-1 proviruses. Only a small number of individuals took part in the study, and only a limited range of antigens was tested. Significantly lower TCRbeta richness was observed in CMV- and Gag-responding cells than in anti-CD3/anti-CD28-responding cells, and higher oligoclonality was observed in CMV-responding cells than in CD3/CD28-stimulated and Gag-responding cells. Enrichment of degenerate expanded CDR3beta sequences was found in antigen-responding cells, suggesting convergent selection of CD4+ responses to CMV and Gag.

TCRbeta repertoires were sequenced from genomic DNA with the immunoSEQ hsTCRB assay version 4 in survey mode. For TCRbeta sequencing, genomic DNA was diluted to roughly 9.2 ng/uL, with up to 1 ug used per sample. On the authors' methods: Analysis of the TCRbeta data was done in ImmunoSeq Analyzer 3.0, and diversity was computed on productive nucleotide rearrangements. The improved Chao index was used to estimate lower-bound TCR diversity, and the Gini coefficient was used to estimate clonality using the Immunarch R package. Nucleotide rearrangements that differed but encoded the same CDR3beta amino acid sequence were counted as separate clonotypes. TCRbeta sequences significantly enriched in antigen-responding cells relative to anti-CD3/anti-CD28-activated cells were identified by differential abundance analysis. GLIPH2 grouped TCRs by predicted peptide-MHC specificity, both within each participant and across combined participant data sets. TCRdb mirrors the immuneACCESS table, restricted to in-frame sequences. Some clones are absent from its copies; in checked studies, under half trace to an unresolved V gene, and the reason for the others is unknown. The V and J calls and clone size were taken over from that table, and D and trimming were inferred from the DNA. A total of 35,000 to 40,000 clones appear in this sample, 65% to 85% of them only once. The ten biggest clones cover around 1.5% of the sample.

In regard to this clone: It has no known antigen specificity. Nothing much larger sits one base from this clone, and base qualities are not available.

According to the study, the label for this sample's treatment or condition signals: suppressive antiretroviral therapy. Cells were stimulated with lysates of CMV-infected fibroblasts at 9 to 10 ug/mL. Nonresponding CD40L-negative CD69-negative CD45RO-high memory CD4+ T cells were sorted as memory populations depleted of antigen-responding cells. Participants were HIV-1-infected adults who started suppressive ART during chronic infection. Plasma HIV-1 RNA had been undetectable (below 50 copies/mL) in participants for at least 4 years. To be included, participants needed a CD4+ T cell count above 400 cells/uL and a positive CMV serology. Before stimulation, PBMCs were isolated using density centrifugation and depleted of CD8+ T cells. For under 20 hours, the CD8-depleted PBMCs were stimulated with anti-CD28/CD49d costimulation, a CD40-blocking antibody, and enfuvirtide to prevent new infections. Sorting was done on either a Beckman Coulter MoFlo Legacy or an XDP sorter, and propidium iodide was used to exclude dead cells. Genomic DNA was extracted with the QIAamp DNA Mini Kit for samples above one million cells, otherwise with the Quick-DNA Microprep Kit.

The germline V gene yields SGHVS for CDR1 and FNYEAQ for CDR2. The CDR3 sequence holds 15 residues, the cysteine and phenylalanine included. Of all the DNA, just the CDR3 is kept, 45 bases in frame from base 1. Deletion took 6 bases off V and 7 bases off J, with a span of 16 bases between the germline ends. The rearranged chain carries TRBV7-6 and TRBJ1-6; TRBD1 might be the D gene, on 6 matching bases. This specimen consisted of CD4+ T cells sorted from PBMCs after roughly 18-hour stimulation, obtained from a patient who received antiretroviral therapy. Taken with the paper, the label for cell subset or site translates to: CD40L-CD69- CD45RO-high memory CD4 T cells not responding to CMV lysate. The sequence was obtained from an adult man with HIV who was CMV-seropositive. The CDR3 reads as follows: CASSLGGGGNSPLHF. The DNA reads TGTGCCAGCAGTTTGGGGGGGGGCGGCAATTCACCCCTCCACTTT. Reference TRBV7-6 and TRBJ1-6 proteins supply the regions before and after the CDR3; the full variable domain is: GAGVSQSPRYKVTKRGQDVALRCDPISGHVSLYWYRQALGQGPEFLTYFNYEAQQDKSGLPNDRFSAERPEGSISTLTIQRTEQRDSAMYRCASSLGGGGNSPLHFGNGTRLTVT.